What follows are 7 T cell receptor beta chains derived from one specimen sequenced in a study of T cell changes during pregnancy in multiple sclerosis. Clones were sequenced by immunoSEQ multiplex PCR, and TCRdb holds only the in-frame ones, with some missing. The table includes around 58,000 clones, 90% to 95% detected once. The sample in question was peripheral blood, obtained before pregnancy. Source of these receptors: a female donor with multiple sclerosis, enrolled in a pregnancy study.

This sequence joins TRBV10-1 and TRBJ2-7; weak D call: TRBD1 (6 bases). Germline V CDR1 and CDR2: WNHNN, SYGVQD (reference sequence). Trimming shortened V by 2 bases and J by 4 bases, and 27 bases separated the two germline ends. CDR3 length equals 19 residues. Here the CDR3 reads CASSEPKNPKRGHLYEQYF. The DNA of the CDR3 is TGCGCCAGCAGTGAGCCGAAAAACCCTAAGAGGGGACACCTTTACGAGCAGTACTTC.

The J gene is TRBJ2-5, the V gene TRBV6-5; 11 bases are shared with TRBD2. The CDR3 is made up of 15 amino acids. Germline CDR1 is MNHEY and CDR2 is SVGAGI. V lost 2 bases to trimming and J lost 5 bases; unmatched junction nucleotides: 4. CDR3 sequence reads: CASSYGTSGRETQYF. The CDR3 DNA reads as TGTGCCAGCAGTTACGGGACTAGCGGTCGGGAGACCCAGTACTTC.

This clone was counted a single time. The CDR3 DNA sequence: TGTGCCAGTAGTATAGAAGCTAACTACTACGAGCAGTACTTC. Translating gives CASSIEANYYEQYF. This chain uses TRBV19 with TRBJ2-7; D remains ambiguous. CDR3 length: 14 residues. Trimming cost V 0 bases and J 3 bases, with 9 bases left between them. Germline V gene sequence: CDR1 LNHDA, CDR2 SQIVND (reference sequence).

CDR3 sequence (DNA): TGTGCCATCGGGCCTCGAGCCGACTCTGGAAACACCATATATTTT. Protein sequence: CAIGPRADSGNTIYF. The chain uses TRBV10-3 and TRBJ1-3; D unclear. The CDR3 sequence is 15 residues long. Germline V gives CDR1 ENHRY, CDR2 SYGVKD. V was trimmed by 8 bases and J by 0 bases, leaving 14 bases between them.

The chain carries TRBV7-6 and TRBJ2-1, with 10 nucleotides matching TRBD2. The V gene end was trimmed by 5 bases and the J gene end by 5 bases; junction bases not matched to a gene: 6. The V gene's germline CDR1 is SGHVS and CDR2 FNYEAQ. This CDR3 has 15 residues. The CDR3 protein is CASSPPSGGNNEQFF. The DNA of the CDR3 is TGTGCCAGCAGCCCGCCTAGCGGGGGTAACAATGAGCAGTTCTTC.

The rearrangement uses TRBV5-1 and TRBJ1-2; D is uncertain. The CDR3 is made up of 14 amino acids. Germline lookup yields CDR1 SGHRS and CDR2 YFSETQ. V was trimmed by 0 bases and J by 4 bases, leaving 10 bases between them. CDR3 loop: CASSLDGGSYGYTF. CDR3 sequence (DNA): TGCGCCAGCAGCTTGGATGGAGGGAGCTATGGCTACACCTTC.

V and J are TRBV7-2 and TRBJ1-1; 7 nucleotides agree with TRBD1. This CDR3 is built from 16 residues. The junction had 8 bases not matched to a gene; V was cut back by 4 bases and J by 0 bases. Germline-derived CDR1 and CDR2 are SGHTA and FQGNSA. CDR3 DNA sequence: TGTGCCAGCAGCTCCAACAGGGGTGTGGTGAACACTGAAGCTTTCTTT. It encodes CASSSNRGVVNTEAFF.